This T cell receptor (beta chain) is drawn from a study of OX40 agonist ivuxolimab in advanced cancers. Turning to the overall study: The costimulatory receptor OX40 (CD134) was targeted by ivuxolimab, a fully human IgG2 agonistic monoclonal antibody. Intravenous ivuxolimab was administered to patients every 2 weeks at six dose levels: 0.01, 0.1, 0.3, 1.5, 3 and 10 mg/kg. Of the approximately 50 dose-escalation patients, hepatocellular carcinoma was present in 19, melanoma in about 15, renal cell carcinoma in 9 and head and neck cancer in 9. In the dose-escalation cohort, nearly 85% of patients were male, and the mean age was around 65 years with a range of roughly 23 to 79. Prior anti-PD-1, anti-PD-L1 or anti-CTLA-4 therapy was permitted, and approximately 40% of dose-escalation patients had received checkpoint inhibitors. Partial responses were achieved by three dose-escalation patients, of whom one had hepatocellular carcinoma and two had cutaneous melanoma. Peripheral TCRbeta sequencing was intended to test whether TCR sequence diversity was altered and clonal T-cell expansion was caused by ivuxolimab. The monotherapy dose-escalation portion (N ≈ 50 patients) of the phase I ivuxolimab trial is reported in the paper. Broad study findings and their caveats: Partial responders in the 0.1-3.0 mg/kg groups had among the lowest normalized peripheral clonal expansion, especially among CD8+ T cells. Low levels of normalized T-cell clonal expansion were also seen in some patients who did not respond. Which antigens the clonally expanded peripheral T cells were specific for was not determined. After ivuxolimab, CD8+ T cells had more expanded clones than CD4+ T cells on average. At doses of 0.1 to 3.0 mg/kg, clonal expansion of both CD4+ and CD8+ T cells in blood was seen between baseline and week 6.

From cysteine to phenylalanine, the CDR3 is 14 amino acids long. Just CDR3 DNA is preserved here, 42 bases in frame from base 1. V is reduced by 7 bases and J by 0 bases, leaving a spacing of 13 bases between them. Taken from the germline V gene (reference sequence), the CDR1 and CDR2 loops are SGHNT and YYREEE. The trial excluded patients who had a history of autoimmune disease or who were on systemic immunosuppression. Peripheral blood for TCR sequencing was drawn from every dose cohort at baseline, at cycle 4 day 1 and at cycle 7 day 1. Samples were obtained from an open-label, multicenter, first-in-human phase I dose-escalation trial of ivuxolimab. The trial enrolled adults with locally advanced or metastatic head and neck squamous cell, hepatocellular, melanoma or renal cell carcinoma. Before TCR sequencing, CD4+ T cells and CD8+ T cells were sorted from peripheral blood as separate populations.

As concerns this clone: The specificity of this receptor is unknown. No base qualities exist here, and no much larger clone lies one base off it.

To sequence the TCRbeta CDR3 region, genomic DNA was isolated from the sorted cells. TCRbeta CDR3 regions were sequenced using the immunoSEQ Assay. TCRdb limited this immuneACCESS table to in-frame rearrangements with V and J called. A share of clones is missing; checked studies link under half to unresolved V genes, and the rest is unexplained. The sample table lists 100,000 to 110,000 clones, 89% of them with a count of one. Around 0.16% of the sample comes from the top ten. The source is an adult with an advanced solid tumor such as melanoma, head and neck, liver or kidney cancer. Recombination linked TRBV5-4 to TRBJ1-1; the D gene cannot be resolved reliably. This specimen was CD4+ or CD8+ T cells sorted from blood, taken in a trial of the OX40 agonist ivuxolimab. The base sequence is TGTGCCAGCCAACCAGAAACATTGAACACTGAAGCTTTCTTT. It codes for CASQPETLNTEAFF. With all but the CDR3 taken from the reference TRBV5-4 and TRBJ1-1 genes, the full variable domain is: ETGVTQSPTHLIKTRGQQVTLRCSSQSGHNTVSWYQQALGQGPQFIFQYYREEENGRGNFPPRFSGLQFPNYSSELNVNALELDDSALYLCASQPETLNTEAFFGQGTRLTVV.